Presented here are 30 T cell receptor beta chains from one specimen sequenced in a study of shared clonotypes between healthy human individuals. Profiled with immunoSEQ multiplex PCR; TCRdb holds only in-frame clones, not every one. The data contain 1.4 million or so clones, less than 99% of them seen just once; the ten biggest clones take up 0.36%. The sample was naive CD4+ T cells sorted from blood. This sample's subset: CD45RA+ positively selected. The receptors come from a man aged 25 to 40 in good health.

J is TRBJ2-3 and V is TRBV18, with TRBD1 matching 8 bases. The ends lost 4 bases at V and 0 bases at J; junction bases unmatched: 6. This CDR3 spans 16 amino acids. CDR1 and CDR2 (germline): KGHSH, LQKENI. The chain's CDR3 is CASSLGQDPSTDTQYF. Here the CDR3 DNA reads TGTGCCAGCTCACTGGGACAGGATCCTAGCACAGATACGCAGTATTTT.

The chain recombines TRBV28 with TRBJ2-1; D may be TRBD1 (5 bases). Germline V gene lookup returns CDR1 MDHEN and CDR2 SYDVKM. Trimming pared 3 bases from V and 13 bases from J, leaving 10 bases between. The CDR3 contains 11 residues. CDR3 nucleotide sequence: TGTGCCAGCAGTTTGAACCAGGGACAGTTCTTC. It yields the protein CASSLNQGQFF.

This chain links TRBV28 with TRBJ2-1; D is undetermined. The germline V gene has CDR1 MDHEN and CDR2 SYDVKM. CDR3 length equals 9 residues. V dropped 9 bases and J dropped 14 bases, with 11 bases sitting between them. The DNA of the CDR3 is TGTGCCAGGAGTGGGCGAAAGTTCTTC. Its protein product is CARSGRKFF. Using reference TRBV28 and TRBJ2-1 for the parts outside the CDR3, the full variable domain is DVKVTQSSRYLVKRTGEKVFLECVQDMDHENMFWYRQDPGLGLRLIYFSYDVKMKEKGDIPEGYSVSREKKERFSLILESASTNQTSMYLCARSGRKFFGPGTRLTVL.

This chain links TRBV2 with TRBJ2-6; 8 bases match TRBD1. Germline V gene sequence: CDR1 SNHLY, CDR2 FYNNEI. This CDR3 is built from 17 residues. After removal of 4 bases from V and 4 bases from J, the junction contained 9 bases not matched to a gene. Written as DNA, the CDR3 is TGTGCCAGCAGTGCAGACAGGGGAGGTGCAGGGGCCAACGTCCTGACTTTC. It specifies CASSADRGGAGANVLTF.

As concerns this clone: This sample also contains other DNA sequences that code for the same CDR3. The chain has TRBV5-1 and TRBJ2-1, with 12 bases aligning to TRBD2. Germline CDR1 SGHRS, CDR2 YFSETQ. The CDR3 is made up of 13 amino acids. The V gene end was trimmed by 8 bases and the J gene end by 6 bases; junction bases not matched to a gene: 3. CDR3 bases: TGCGCCAGTTCACTAGCGGGAGGCAATGAGCAGTTCTTC. It translates to CASSLAGGNEQFF.

V usage is TRBV5-1 and J usage is TRBJ1-4; the D gene is possibly TRBD1 (6 bases). The V end was cut by 4 bases, the J end by 5 bases, with 12 bases between. This CDR3 spans 14 amino acids. The germline CDR1 and CDR2 sequences are SGHRS and YFSETQ. Here the CDR3 reads CASSEMTGNEKLFF. The CDR3 DNA reads TGCGCCAGCAGCGAGATGACAGGAAATGAAAAACTGTTTTTT.

J is TRBJ2-1 and V is TRBV28, with D perhaps TRBD2 (6 bases). CDR1 and CDR2 (germline): MDHEN, SYDVKM. Trimming pared 7 bases from V and 7 bases from J, leaving 17 bases between. The CDR3 length is 14 residues. As DNA, the CDR3 is TGTGCCAGCACCTTAGGAGGGCCTTATAATGAGCAGTTCTTC. Translating it yields CASTLGGPYNEQFF.

The chain recombines TRBV25-1 with TRBJ2-7; a possible D gene is TRBD1 (6 bases). Per the germline V gene, CDR1 is MGHDK and CDR2 is SYGVNS. Trimming removed 4 bases from V and 4 bases from J, with 11 bases in between. The CDR3 is 13 amino acids. CDR3 in DNA: TGTGCCAGCAGTGGGGACATCTTTTACGAGCAGTACTTC. Protein sequence: CASSGDIFYEQYF.

V gene TRBV5-4 combines with J gene TRBJ2-7; maybe TRBD1 (6 bases). Germline V gene sequence: CDR1 SGHNT, CDR2 YYREEE (reference sequence). The CDR3 runs 15 residues. Trimming took 4 bases from V and 2 from J, leaving 16 bases between them. Written as DNA, the CDR3 is TGTGCCAGCAGCCCAACCGGGACAACCCCCTACGAGCAGTACTTC. Amino acid sequence: CASSPTGTTPYEQYF. Variable domain in full (rest from reference TRBV5-4 and TRBJ2-7): ETGVTQSPTHLIKTRGQQVTLRCSSQSGHNTVSWYQQALGQGPQFIFQYYREEENGRGNFPPRFSGLQFPNYSSELNVNALELDDSALYLCASSPTGTTPYEQYFGPGTRLTVT.

The V call is TRBV4-2, the J call TRBJ2-3, with a weak D call TRBD2 (5 bases). This CDR3 has 13 residues. Deletions cut 1 base from V and 5 bases from J, with 7 bases between. Germline V gene lookup returns CDR1 LGHNA and CDR2 YNFKEQ. CDR3 in amino acids: CASSQGAGDTQYF. The CDR3 nucleotides are TGTGCCAGCAGCCAAGGGGCGGGAGATACGCAGTATTTT.

This clone has just one count. The genes are TRBV4-3 and TRBJ1-3; tentative D call: TRBD1 (5 bases). The CDR3 sequence is 16 residues long. The V end was cut by 0 bases, the J end by 3 bases, with 12 bases between. Germline-derived CDR1 and CDR2 are LGHNA and YSLEER. CDR3 in DNA: TGCGCCAGCAGCCAAGATATGGGGCGGCTTGGAAACACCATATATTTT. It specifies CASSQDMGRLGNTIYF.

The chain links TRBV25-1 to TRBJ2-3, with D possibly matching TRBD2 (5 bases). Looked up from germline, CDR1 is MGHDK and CDR2 is SYGVNS. Trimming removed 4 bases at V and 6 bases at J, with 8 bases between. The CDR3 contains 12 residues. CDR3: CASSVSGDTQYF. In DNA, the CDR3 is TGTGCCAGCAGTGTATCGGGGGATACGCAGTATTTT.

The chain recombines TRBV6-5 with TRBJ1-3; D not certain. CDR3 size: 16 residues. Germline V gene sequence: CDR1 MNHEY, CDR2 SVGAGI. The V end was cut by 0 bases, the J end by 2 bases, with 11 bases between. CDR3 residues: CASSYSRPGAGNTIYF. The DNA for the CDR3 is TGTGCCAGCAGTTACTCGAGGCCCGGGGCTGGAAACACCATATATTTT.

The chain uses TRBV28 and TRBJ2-3; possibly TRBD1 or TRBD2 for D (5 bases each). V dropped 5 bases and J dropped 1 base, with 13 bases sitting between them. CDR1 is MDHEN, CDR2 SYDVKM, per germline. The CDR3 is made up of 15 amino acids. Here the CDR3 reads CASSLMRDRTDTQYF. DNA for the CDR3: TGTGCCAGCAGTCTCATGAGGGACCGCACAGATACGCAGTATTTT.

The chain recombines TRBV7-2 with TRBJ2-7, with D perhaps TRBD1 (6 bases). The germline V gene encodes CDR1 SGHTA and CDR2 FQGNSA. With 6 bases removed from V and 0 bases from J, the gap between germline ends came to 18 bases. This CDR3 has 16 residues. The CDR3 DNA sequence: TGTGCCAGCAGGGCTCAGGTGGGGGCCGCCTCCTACGAGCAGTACTTC. Protein sequence: CASRAQVGAASYEQYF.

The chain recombines TRBV18 with TRBJ1-1; 7 nucleotides line up with TRBD1. The V segment lost 2 bases and the J segment 1 base; nucleotides outside the gene matches: 10. This CDR3 has 17 amino acids. Germline values: CDR1 KGHSH, CDR2 LQKENI. CDR3 protein: CASSPVWRQGENTEAFF. The CDR3 bases are TGTGCCAGCTCACCAGTTTGGAGACAGGGTGAGAACACTGAAGCTTTCTTT.

In nucleotides, the CDR3 is TGTGCCAGTAGTATAGATAAAGTAGCGGGAGCCTACGAGCAGTACTTC. It specifies CASSIDKVAGAYEQYF. The V and J genes are TRBV19 and TRBJ2-7, with 9 bases that match TRBD2. Germline values: CDR1 LNHDA, CDR2 SQIVND (reference sequence). CDR3 length: 16 amino acids. V shed 0 bases, J shed 2 bases, and the junction held 5 bases outside the gene matches.

V and J are TRBV7-6 and TRBJ2-2; D may correspond to TRBD1 or TRBD2 (5 bases each). Looked up from germline, CDR1 is SGHVS and CDR2 is FNYEAQ. V was clipped by 2 bases and J by 6 bases, with 10 bases between them. CDR3 length: 14 residues. The CDR3, as DNA: TGTGCCAGCAGCTTATTTCGGGGCGCCGGGGAGCTGTTTTTT. Its translation is CASSLFRGAGELFF.

This sequence joins TRBV4-2 and TRBJ2-1; the D call may be TRBD1 or TRBD2 (5 bases each). Germline V lookup: CDR1 LGHNA, CDR2 YNFKEQ. The CDR3 covers 15 residues. Trimming removed 3 bases at V and 4 bases at J, with 13 bases between. Here the CDR3 reads CASSHGYGGYNEQFF. The CDR3 DNA follows: TGTGCCAGCAGCCATGGGTATGGGGGATACAATGAGCAGTTCTTC.

The rearrangement links TRBV28 to TRBJ2-7; D not resolved. Trimming removed 8 bases from V and 3 bases from J, with 17 bases in between. Germline assignment: CDR1 MDHEN and CDR2 SYDVKM. This CDR3 is built from 14 residues. The CDR3 region is CASETGGSLYEQYF. In DNA, the CDR3 is TGTGCCAGCGAAACCGGCGGCAGCCTCTACGAGCAGTACTTC.

This chain joins TRBV7-9 and TRBJ1-5; D is unclear. Germline CDR1 reads SEHNR; CDR2 reads FQNEAQ (reference sequence). V lost 2 bases and J lost 5, with 4 bases in between. CDR3 size: 12 residues. CDR3: CASSLTHQPQHF. The CDR3 DNA reads as TGTGCCAGCAGCTTAACTCATCAGCCCCAGCATTTT.

CDR3 nucleotide sequence: TGTGCCAGCAGTCAGCGGCGGGAGATCAATGAGCAGTTCTTC. Protein product: CASSQRREINEQFF. The chain carries TRBV7-9 and TRBJ2-1, with TRBD2 matching over 7 bases. The germline V gene encodes CDR1 SEHNR and CDR2 FQNEAQ (reference sequence). Losses at the gene ends were 6 bases for V and 6 bases for J; bases not matched to a gene: 8. This CDR3 contains 14 residues. Filled out from reference TRBV7-9 and TRBJ2-1, the complete variable domain reads DTGVSQNPRHKITKRGQNVTFRCDPISEHNRLYWYRQTLGQGPEFLTYFQNEAQLEKSRLLSDRFSAERPKGSFSTLEIQRTEQGDSAMYLCASSQRREINEQFFGPGTRLTVL.

The V call is TRBV29-1, the J call TRBJ2-7; D is undetermined. The CDR3 has 12 amino acids. V lost 0 bases, J lost 0 bases, and 3 bases lay in between. Germline CDR1 reads SQVTM; CDR2 reads ANQGSEA. The CDR3 is CSVEEGSYEQYF. DNA of the CDR3: TGCAGCGTTGAAGAGGGCTCCTACGAGCAGTACTTC.

The chain has TRBV28 and TRBJ2-1; D is ambiguous. Germline lookup yields CDR1 MDHEN and CDR2 SYDVKM. CDR3 length equals 11 residues. With 6 bases removed from V and 6 bases from J, the gap between germline ends came to 6 bases. CDR3 sequence reads: CASRRGNEQFF. The CDR3 nucleotides read TGTGCCAGCAGGAGAGGCAATGAGCAGTTCTTC.

This clone was counted a single time. The chain recombines TRBV5-1 with TRBJ2-7, with no clear D. The V gene lost 0 bases and the J gene lost 3 bases, with 10 bases spanning the gap. This CDR3 has 14 residues. Looked up from germline, CDR1 is SGHRS and CDR2 is YFSETQ. The CDR3 nucleotides read TGCGCCAGCAGCTTGGAGCCAGCAAACTACGAGCAGTACTTC. It translates to CASSLEPANYEQYF.

V is TRBV19 and J is TRBJ2-1, with unresolved D. This CDR3 is built from 13 residues. Germline lookup yields CDR1 LNHDA and CDR2 SQIVND (reference sequence). V lost 2 bases and J lost 8, with 10 bases in between. This CDR3 reads CASSIRRDDEQFF. The CDR3 nucleotides are TGTGCCAGTAGTATAAGGCGTGATGATGAGCAGTTCTTC.

The V and J genes are TRBV25-1 and TRBJ1-1; D is ambiguous. The V end lost 6 bases, the J end lost 1 base, and 12 bases lay between the germline ends. Germline V gene data show CDR1 as MGHDK and CDR2 as SYGVNS. The CDR3 loop spans 14 amino acids. The CDR3 bases are TGTGCCAGCAGCCTGGGAGTGGGGAACACTGAAGCTTTCTTT. It is translated as CASSLGVGNTEAFF.

Written as DNA, the CDR3 is TGCGCCAGCAGCCAACCCAGCGGCCATCGAAGCTCCTACGAGCAGTACTTC. It is translated as CASSQPSGHRSSYEQYF. This chain joins TRBV4-1 and TRBJ2-7; a weak D match, TRBD2 (5 bases). CDR3 length equals 17 residues. From germline, CDR1 is MGHRA and CDR2 YSYEKL. V lost 2 bases to trimming and J lost 0 bases, with 17 bases between them.

The V and J genes are TRBV2 and TRBJ2-1; unclear D gene. Germline assignment: CDR1 SNHLY and CDR2 FYNNEI. This CDR3 is built from 16 residues. The V gene lost 3 bases and the J gene lost 6 bases, with 18 bases spanning the gap. CDR3: CASSDRPATLPNEQFF. Here the CDR3 DNA reads TGTGCCAGCAGTGATCGCCCTGCGACTCTCCCCAATGAGCAGTTCTTC.

The genes are TRBV9 and TRBJ1-1; D is undetermined. The V gene's germline CDR1 is SGDLS and CDR2 YYNGEE. The CDR3 runs 14 residues. V was shortened by 4 bases and J by 0 bases, with 10 bases between the two germline ends. The CDR3 spells CASSPRGMNTEAFF. CDR3 bases: TGTGCCAGCAGCCCCAGAGGGATGAACACTGAAGCTTTCTTT.